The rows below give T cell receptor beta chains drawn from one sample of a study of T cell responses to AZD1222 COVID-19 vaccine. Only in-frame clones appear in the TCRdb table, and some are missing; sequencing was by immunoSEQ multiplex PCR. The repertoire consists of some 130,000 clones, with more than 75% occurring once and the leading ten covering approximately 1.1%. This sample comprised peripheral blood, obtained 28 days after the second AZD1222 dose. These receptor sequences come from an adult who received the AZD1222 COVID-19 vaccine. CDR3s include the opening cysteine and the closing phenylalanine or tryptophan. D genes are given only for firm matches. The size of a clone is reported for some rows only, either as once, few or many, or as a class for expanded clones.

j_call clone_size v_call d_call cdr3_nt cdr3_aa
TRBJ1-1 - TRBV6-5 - TGTGCCAGCATTAAGGAGAACACTGAAGCTTTCTTT CASIKENTEAFF
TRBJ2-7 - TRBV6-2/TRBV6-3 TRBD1 TGTGCCAGCAGCCTCTTACAGGGGGCGCGCGGCGAGCAGTACTTC CASSLLQGARGEQYF
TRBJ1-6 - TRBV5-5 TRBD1 TGTGCCAGCAGCCCAATGGGGGACAGGGTGCCTTCACCCCTCCACTTT CASSPMGDRVPSPLHF
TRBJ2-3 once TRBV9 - TGTGCCAGCAGCCAGCAAAGGGGCACAGATACGCAGTATTTT CASSQQRGTDTQYF
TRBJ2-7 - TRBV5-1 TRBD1 TGCGCCAGCAGTGTACAGGGGGCATGGCACGAGCAGTACTTC CASSVQGAWHEQYF
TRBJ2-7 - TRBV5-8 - TGTGCCAGCAGCTTGCAAGGGAGCTACGAGCAGTACTTC CASSLQGSYEQYF
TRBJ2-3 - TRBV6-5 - TGTGCCAGCAGGGGTCCGCAGGGGAGGGATACGCAGTATTTT CASRGPQGRDTQYF
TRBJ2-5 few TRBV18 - TGTGCCAGCTCACCACCTAGCAGTCAAGAGACCCAGTACTTC CASSPPSSQETQYF
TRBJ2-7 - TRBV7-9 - TGTGCCAGCAGCATTCCGGGACTCCTCTACGAGCAGTACTTC CASSIPGLLYEQYF
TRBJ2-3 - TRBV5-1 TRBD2 TGCGCCAGCAGCTTGGGGACTAGCGGTATCTACGTTACTAAAAAAACCACAGATACGCAGTATTTT CASSLGTSGIYVTKKTTDTQYF
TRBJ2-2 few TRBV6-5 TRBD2 TGTGCCAGCAGGCTTGGACTAGCCGGGGAGCTGTTTTTT CASRLGLAGELFF
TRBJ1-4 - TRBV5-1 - TGCGCCAGCAGCTGGGGACCCGAAGATAGTGAAAAACTGTTTTTT CASSWGPEDSEKLFF
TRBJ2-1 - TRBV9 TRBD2 TGTGCCAGCAGCGCCGGGGGACTAGCGGGAAACACCGAGCAGTTCTTC CASSAGGLAGNTEQFF
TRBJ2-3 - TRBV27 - TGTGCCAGCAGTTTATCGGCGAGGACAACGTTTCCCGCTAGCACAGATACACAGTATTTT CASSLSARTTFPASTDTQYF
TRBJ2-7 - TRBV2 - TGTGCCAGCGGGGGGACTGGAGCCTACGAGCAGTACTTC CASGGTGAYEQYF
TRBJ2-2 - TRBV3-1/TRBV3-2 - TGTGCCAGCAGCCAAGGGTCGATAAACACCGGGGAGCTGTTTTTT CASSQGSINTGELFF
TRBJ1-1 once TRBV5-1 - TGCGCCAGCAGCTCGGACACCCGGAACACTGAAGCTTTCTTT CASSSDTRNTEAFF
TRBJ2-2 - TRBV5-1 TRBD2 TGCGCCAGCAGCGTAGCGGGAGGCCAAATTCCGAACACCGGGGAGCTGTTTTTT CASSVAGGQIPNTGELFF
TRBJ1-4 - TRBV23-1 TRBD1 TGCGCCAGCAGTCCAGACAGGGGGCGTGAAAAACTGTTTTTT CASSPDRGREKLFF
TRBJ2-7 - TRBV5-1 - TGCGCCAGCAGCTCGGGACCGCTTGGGTACGAGCAGTACTTC CASSSGPLGYEQYF
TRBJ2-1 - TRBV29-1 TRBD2 TGCAGCGTCCGAGGGGCTAGCGGCTTGAGTGGGTACAATGAGCAGTTCTTC CSVRGASGLSGYNEQFF
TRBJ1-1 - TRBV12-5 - TGTGCTAGTGGTTCGGGGACGGACGGGACTGAAGCTTTCTTT CASGSGTDGTEAFF
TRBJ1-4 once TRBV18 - TGTGCCAGCACCCGACAGGTAGCAACTAATGAAAAACTGTTTTTT CASTRQVATNEKLFF
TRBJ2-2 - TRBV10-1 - TGCGCCAGCCCTACAGGGGGGGCGAACACCGGGGAGCTGTTTTTT CASPTGGANTGELFF
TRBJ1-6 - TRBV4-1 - TGCGCCAGCTCCTATACGGGGTATGGATCACCCCTCCACTTT CASSYTGYGSPLHF
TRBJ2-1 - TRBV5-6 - TGTGCCAGCAGCTTGGGACTGGAGAGCTCCTACAATGAGCAGTTCTTC CASSLGLESSYNEQFF
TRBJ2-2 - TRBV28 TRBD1 TGTGCCAGCAGTTTCACAGGGGGCGACGCCGGGGAGCTGTTTTTT CASSFTGGDAGELFF
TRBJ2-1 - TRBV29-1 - TGCAGCGTTCCCCTAGGGCACAATGAGCAGTTCTTC CSVPLGHNEQFF
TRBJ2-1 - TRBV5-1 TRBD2 TGCGCCAGCAGCTTGGCCTTTCCCCTAGCGGGAGTCGTCCCTGTGTCCTACAATGAGCAGTTCTTC CASSLAFPLAGVVPVSYNEQFF
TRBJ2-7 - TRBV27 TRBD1 TGTGCCAGCAGTTTGACAGGGGGATCCTACGAGCAGTACTTC CASSLTGGSYEQYF
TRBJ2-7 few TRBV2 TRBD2 TGTGCCTCACTTACTAGCGGGAGGGGGTACGAGCAGTACTTC CASLTSGRGYEQYF
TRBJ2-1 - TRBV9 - TGTGCCAGCAGCGTAGTCCTGAGCTCCTACAATGAGCAGTTCTTC CASSVVLSSYNEQFF
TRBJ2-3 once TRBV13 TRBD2 TGTGCCAGCAGCTACCCGGGACTAGCAGCTAGCACAGATACGCAGTATTTT CASSYPGLAASTDTQYF
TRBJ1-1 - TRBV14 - TGTGCCAGCAGCCAAGATAGGGGGGTAGTAGGCACTGAAGCTTTCTTT CASSQDRGVVGTEAFF
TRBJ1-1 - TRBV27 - TGTGCCAGCAGTTCTAAGGCATGGTCTCGGGCTTTCTTT CASSSKAWSRAFF
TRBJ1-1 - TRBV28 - TGTGCCAGTGGGGGCCTGGGAACTGAAGCTTTCTTT CASGGLGTEAFF
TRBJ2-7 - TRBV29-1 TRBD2 TGCAGCGCGTGGGGAGGGGAGTCCTACGAGCAGTACTTC CSAWGGESYEQYF
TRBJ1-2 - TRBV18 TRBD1 TGTGCCAGCTCACGCCGGGACAGCTATGGCTACACCTTC CASSRRDSYGYTF
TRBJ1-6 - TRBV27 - TGTGCCAGCAGCGACCGGGACTCCTATAATTCACCCCTCCACTTT CASSDRDSYNSPLHF
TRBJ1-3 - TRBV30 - TGTGCCTGGACCCCAGGTCGGGGGAGCTCTGGAAACACCATATATTTT CAWTPGRGSSGNTIYF
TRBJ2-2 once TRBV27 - TGTGCCAGCAGTTTAGGGCCGCTCCGCACCGGGGAGCTGTTTTTT CASSLGPLRTGELFF
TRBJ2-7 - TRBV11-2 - TGTGCCAGCAGCCTGCTACAGGGATACGAGCAGTACTTC CASSLLQGYEQYF
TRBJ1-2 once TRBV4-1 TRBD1 TGCGCCAGCAGCCAAGTCCCCGGGACAGGTAGCTACACCTTC CASSQVPGTGSYTF
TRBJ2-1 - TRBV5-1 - TGCGCCAGCAGCTTGGGAAGTCCAATTTTATTTGAGCAGTTCTTC CASSLGSPILFEQFF
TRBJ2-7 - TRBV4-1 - TGCGCCAGCAGCCTCTGGACGGGGTCCTACGAGCAGTACTTC CASSLWTGSYEQYF
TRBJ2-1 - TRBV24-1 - TGTGCCACCAGTGTGGGCAGTCATGAGCAGTTCTTC CATSVGSHEQFF
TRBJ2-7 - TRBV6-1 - TGTGCCAGCAGTGAGGGGGAATCCTACGAGCAGTACTTC CASSEGESYEQYF
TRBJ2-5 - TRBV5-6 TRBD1 TGTGCCAGCAGCTCTACAGGGGATCAAGAGACCCAGTACTTC CASSSTGDQETQYF
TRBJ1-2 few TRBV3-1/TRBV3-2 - TGTGCCAGCAGCCAGGGGGACTATGGCTACACCTTC CASSQGDYGYTF
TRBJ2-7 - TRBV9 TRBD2 TGTGCCAGCAGCAGAAGACTAGCGGGCGAGCAGTACTTC CASSRRLAGEQYF
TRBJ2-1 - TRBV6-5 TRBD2 TGTGCCAGCAGTTACGACAGACTAGCGGGAGTGAATGAGCAGTTCTTC CASSYDRLAGVNEQFF
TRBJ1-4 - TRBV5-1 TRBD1 TGCGCCAGCAGCTTGGGGACAGGGTATGAAAAACTGTTTTTT CASSLGTGYEKLFF
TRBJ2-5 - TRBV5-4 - TGTGCCAGCAGCTTGTGGGGTTGGGAGACCCAGTACTTC CASSLWGWETQYF
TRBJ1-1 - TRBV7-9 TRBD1 TGTGCCAGCAGCTTAGGACGACAGGGGGGCATGAACACTGAAGCTTTCTTT CASSLGRQGGMNTEAFF
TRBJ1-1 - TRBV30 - TGTGCCTATACCGGGACTGCGAACACTGAAGCTTTCTTT CAYTGTANTEAFF